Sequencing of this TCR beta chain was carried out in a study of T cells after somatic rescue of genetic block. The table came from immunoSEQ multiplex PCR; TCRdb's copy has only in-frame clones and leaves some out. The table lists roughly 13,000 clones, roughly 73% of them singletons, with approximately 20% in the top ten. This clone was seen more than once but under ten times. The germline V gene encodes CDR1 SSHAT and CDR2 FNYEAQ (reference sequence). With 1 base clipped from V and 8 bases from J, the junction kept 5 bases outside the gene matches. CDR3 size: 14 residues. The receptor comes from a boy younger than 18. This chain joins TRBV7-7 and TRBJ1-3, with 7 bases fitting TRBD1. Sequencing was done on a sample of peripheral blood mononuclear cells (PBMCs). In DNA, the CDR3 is TGTGCCAGCAGCTTAGGAGGGGGCGCGGACACCATATATTTT. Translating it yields CASSLGGGADTIYF.